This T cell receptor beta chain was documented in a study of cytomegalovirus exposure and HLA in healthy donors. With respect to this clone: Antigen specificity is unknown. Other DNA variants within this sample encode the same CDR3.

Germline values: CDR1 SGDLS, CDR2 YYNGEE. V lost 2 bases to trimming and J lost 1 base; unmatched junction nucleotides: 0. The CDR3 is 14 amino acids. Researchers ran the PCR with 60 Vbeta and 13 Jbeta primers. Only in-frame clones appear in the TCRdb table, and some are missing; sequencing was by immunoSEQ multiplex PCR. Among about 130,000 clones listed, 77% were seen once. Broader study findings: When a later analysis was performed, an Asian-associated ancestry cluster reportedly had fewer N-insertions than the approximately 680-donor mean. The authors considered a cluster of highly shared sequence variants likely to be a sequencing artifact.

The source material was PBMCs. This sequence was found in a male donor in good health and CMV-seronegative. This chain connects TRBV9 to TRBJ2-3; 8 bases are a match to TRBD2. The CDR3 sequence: CASSVTSGTDTQYF. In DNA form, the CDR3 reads TGTGCCAGCAGCGTGACTAGCGGCACAGATACGCAGTATTTT.